The T cell receptor beta chain described here comes from a study of PD-1 blockade in classical Hodgkin lymphoma. Study-wide background: The nivolumab dose that patients received was 3 mg/kg, given intravenously every 2 weeks.

Profiling relied on immunoSEQ multiplex PCR, and the TCRdb table lists in-frame clones only, not all of them. The sample contains tens of thousands of clones, around four fifths of which appear only once. As for time point: cycle 4 day 1 (C4D1), after 6 weeks of nivolumab. Each patient's relapse followed autologous stem cell transplantation, and brentuximab vedotin exposure varied. As for this clone: Its specificity is unknown.

Overall study results and limits: Baseline TCR diversity was reportedly lower in newly diagnosed patients than healthy donors. CD4+ TCR diversity, unlike CD8+, climbed significantly by C4D1. Repertoire differences have undefined causes, possibly disease activity or prior therapy.

The sequence derives from a human donor with classical Hodgkin lymphoma. This specimen was peripheral blood mononuclear cells (PBMCs), taken before the fourth cycle of nivolumab.

The CDR3 DNA sequence: TGCGCCAGCAGCCAAGGAGATACGCAGTATTTT. Its protein is CASSQGDTQYF. The chain joins TRBV4-1 to TRBJ2-3; no clear D gene. V gave up 1 base and J gave up 5 bases, with 1 base separating them. Germline CDR1 reads MGHRA; CDR2 reads YSYEKL. The CDR3 totals 11 residues.